These 21 T cell receptor beta chains were all obtained from the same sample, sequenced in a study of cytomegalovirus exposure and HLA in healthy donors. PCR involved 60 Vbeta and 13 Jbeta primers. Method: immunoSEQ multiplex PCR; TCRdb's copy keeps in-frame clones and lacks some. The repertoire table contains roughly 120,000 clones. The sample was PBMCs. The receptors here all came from a man between 18 and 29 years old in good health and CMV-seronegative.

The chain is built from TRBV19 and TRBJ1-1, with 9 bases aligning to TRBD1. V lost 6 bases to trimming and J lost 5 bases; unmatched junction nucleotides: 7. The CDR3 covers 14 residues. CDR1 LNHDA and CDR2 SQIVND come from the germline V gene (reference sequence). CDR3 in DNA: TGTGCCAGTAGGACACAGGGGGCCCGGACTGAAGCTTTCTTT. Its translation: CASRTQGARTEAFF.

The rearrangement uses TRBV18 and TRBJ1-5; tentative D call: TRBD1 (6 bases). CDR3 size: 14 residues. The V and J ends lost 5 bases and 3 bases respectively, with 11 bases between them. Germline V gene data show CDR1 as KGHSH and CDR2 as LQKENI. The CDR3 DNA reads TGTGCCAGCTCATACAGGGTTGACAATCAGCCCCAGCATTTT. Its protein is CASSYRVDNQPQHF.

This chain joins TRBV5-1 and TRBJ2-2; no clear D. This CDR3 spans 13 amino acids. V lost 4 bases, J lost 2 bases, and 6 bases lay in between. The germline V gene encodes CDR1 SGHRS and CDR2 YFSETQ. In DNA, the CDR3 is TGCGCCAGCAGCCTATTCAACACCGGGGAGCTGTTTTTT. This encodes CASSLFNTGELFF.

This chain connects TRBV27 to TRBJ1-2; 7 bases are shared with TRBD1. The V segment lost 6 bases and the J segment 3 bases; nucleotides outside the gene matches: 16. This CDR3 has 17 residues. Per germline, CDR1 MNHEY and CDR2 SMNVEV (reference sequence). DNA for the CDR3: TGTGCCAGCAGCCGAAGAGAGGAACAGGGGTACGACTATGGCTACACCTTC. Encoded protein: CASSRREEQGYDYGYTF.

This sequence joins TRBV5-1 and TRBJ2-1; 12 bases are shared with TRBD2. Germline CDR1 SGHRS, CDR2 YFSETQ. The length of the CDR3 is 15 residues. Unmatched junction bases numbered 6, after V lost 3 bases and J lost 8 bases. CDR3 region: CASSWLAGGPYEQFF. The CDR3 region has the DNA TGCGCCAGCAGCTGGCTAGCGGGAGGGCCTTATGAGCAGTTCTTC.

The chain recombines TRBV6-1 with TRBJ1-6; D call uncertain. The germline V gene encodes CDR1 MNHNS and CDR2 SASEGT. The CDR3 runs to 13 residues. V lost 6 bases and J 5 bases, leaving 8 bases between the germline ends. Here the CDR3 reads CASREPNNSPLHF. In DNA, the CDR3 is TGTGCCAGCAGGGAGCCTAATAATTCACCCCTCCACTTT.

The rearrangement uses TRBV18 and TRBJ2-7; D might be TRBD1 (7 bases). With 2 bases removed from V and 3 bases from J, the gap between germline ends came to 14 bases. The CDR3 is 15 amino acids. Germline assignment: CDR1 KGHSH and CDR2 LQKENI. CDR3 amino acids: CASSPSGGQGYEQYF. In DNA, the CDR3 is TGTGCCAGCTCACCATCAGGGGGGCAGGGCTACGAGCAGTACTTC. Full variable domain (rest looked up from reference TRBV18 and TRBJ2-7): NAGVMQNPRHLVRRRGQEARLRCSPMKGHSHVYWYRQLPEEGLKFMVYLQKENIIDESGMPKERFSAEFPKEGPSILRIQQVVRGDSAAYFCASSPSGGQGYEQYFGPGTRLTVT.

The rearrangement links TRBV4-2 to TRBJ1-2; 10 nucleotides line up with TRBD1. The germline gives CDR1 LGHNA, CDR2 YNFKEQ. The CDR3 is 17 amino acids. V gave up 0 bases and J gave up 5 bases; unmatched junction bases: 9. In DNA form, the CDR3 reads TGTGCCAGCAGCCAAGATCAGGGACAGGGGAAAGGGTATGGCTACACCTTC. This encodes CASSQDQGQGKGYGYTF.

The V gene is TRBV7-3, the J gene TRBJ2-1, with 12 bases matching TRBD1. Germline lookup yields CDR1 SGHTA and CDR2 FQGTGA. The CDR3 sequence is 16 residues long. V lost 5 bases to trimming and J lost 6 bases; unmatched junction nucleotides: 8. The CDR3 DNA reads TGTGCCAGCAGCCCCCAGGGGACAGGGGGCCCCAATGAGCAGTTCTTC. It codes for CASSPQGTGGPNEQFF.

The rearrangement joins TRBV18 to TRBJ2-7; 9 bases map to TRBD2. V dropped 1 base and J dropped 0; count of bases not matched to a gene: 7. The CDR3 length is 17 residues. The germline V gene has CDR1 KGHSH and CDR2 LQKENI. CDR3 bases: TGTGCCAGCTCACCACAAACCCGTAGCGGGGGCTCCTACGAGCAGTACTTC. The encoded protein is CASSPQTRSGGSYEQYF.

The V gene is TRBV18, the J gene TRBJ2-7, with 8 bases identical to TRBD1. The CDR3 contains 13 residues. Per germline, CDR1 KGHSH and CDR2 LQKENI. Trimming removed 8 bases from V and 3 bases from J; junction bases left unmatched: 6. Here the CDR3 DNA reads TGTGCCAGCGCGTCCGGGACAGGCTACGAGCAGTACTTC. Translating it yields CASASGTGYEQYF.

The V and J genes are TRBV18 and TRBJ2-7; the D gene is possibly TRBD2 (5 bases). Germline CDR1 and CDR2: KGHSH and LQKENI. The V gene lost 3 bases and the J gene lost 3 bases, with 9 bases spanning the gap. The CDR3 runs 13 residues. CDR3: CASSPLEGYEQYF. CDR3 DNA: TGTGCCAGCTCACCGCTAGAGGGCTACGAGCAGTACTTC.

V gene TRBV5-1 combines with J gene TRBJ2-1; D is unclear. Per germline, CDR1 SGHRS and CDR2 YFSETQ. The CDR3 runs 12 residues. V lost 0 bases to trimming and J lost 8 bases, with 6 bases between them. CDR3 in DNA: TGCGCCAGCAGCTTGGCCCTCGATGAGCAGTTCTTC. Its translation is CASSLALDEQFF.

V usage is TRBV7-9 and J usage is TRBJ2-7, with D hard to call. Germline CDR1 SEHNR, CDR2 FQNEAQ (reference sequence). The CDR3 totals 11 residues. Trimming took off 3 bases at V and 7 bases at J, with 7 bases between the two ends. The CDR3 is CASSFDGEQYF. The DNA of the CDR3 is TGTGCCAGCAGCTTTGACGGGGAGCAGTACTTC. Together with reference TRBV7-9 and TRBJ2-7, the CDR3 gives the full variable domain: DTGVSQNPRHKITKRGQNVTFRCDPISEHNRLYWYRQTLGQGPEFLTYFQNEAQLEKSRLLSDRFSAERPKGSFSTLEIQRTEQGDSAMYLCASSFDGEQYFGPGTRLTVT.

The V gene is TRBV5-1, the J gene TRBJ2-4, with 16 bases that match TRBD2. The trim removed 8 bases at V and 5 bases at J, leaving 25 bases unmatched. Germline V lookup: CDR1 SGHRS, CDR2 YFSETQ. This CDR3 comprises 22 residues. The CDR3 DNA reads TGCGCCAGACCAGAAATACTGCCGGTAGGGACTAGCGGGAGGGGGGGGGAAAACATTCAGTACTTC. Protein sequence: CARPEILPVGTSGRGGENIQYF. The full variable domain, with the rest looked up from reference TRBV5-1 and TRBJ2-4, is KAGVTQTPRYLIKTRGQQVTLSCSPISGHRSVSWYQQTPGQGLQFLFEYFSETQRNKGNFPGRFSGRQFSNSRSEMNVSTLELGDSALYLCARPEILPVGTSGRGGENIQYFGAGTRLSVL.

V and J are TRBV5-1 and TRBJ2-7; a possible D gene is TRBD1 (6 bases). V was trimmed by 2 bases and J by 2 bases, leaving 8 bases between them. Germline assignment: CDR1 SGHRS and CDR2 YFSETQ. The CDR3 is made up of 13 amino acids. CDR3 sequence reads: CASSLEGAYEQYF. In DNA, the CDR3 is TGCGCCAGCAGCTTAGAGGGGGCCTACGAGCAGTACTTC.

The J gene is TRBJ1-2, the V gene TRBV30; no firm D call. The germline V gene encodes CDR1 GTSNPN and CDR2 SVGIG (reference sequence). CDR3 length: 13 amino acids. Trimming took off 0 bases at V and 4 bases at J, with 9 bases between the two ends. The CDR3 coding sequence is TGTGCCTGGAGTGTTAGCGACGGCTATGGCTACACCTTC. Protein: CAWSVSDGYGYTF.

This chain uses TRBV7-9 with TRBJ2-3; 7 nucleotides align to TRBD2. Germline V gene data show CDR1 as SEHNR and CDR2 as FQNEAQ (reference sequence). Trimming cost V 10 bases and J 2 bases; bases outside gene matches: 15. The CDR3 has 16 residues. The CDR3 loop reads CAIPGTGGLFTDTQYF. In nucleotides, the CDR3 is TGTGCCATCCCTGGGACCGGGGGACTATTCACAGATACGCAGTATTTT.

The V gene is TRBV2, the J gene TRBJ1-1; perhaps TRBD1 as D (5 bases). CDR1 is SNHLY and CDR2 is FYNNEI in the germline V gene. V lost 3 bases and J lost 5, with 13 bases in between. This CDR3 is built from 14 residues. The CDR3 reads CASSDRSRATEAFF. The CDR3 region has the DNA TGTGCCAGCAGTGACAGAAGCAGGGCGACTGAAGCTTTCTTT.

This chain uses TRBV30 with TRBJ2-3; 9 nucleotides agree with TRBD2. Unmatched junction bases numbered 16, after V lost 2 bases and J lost 4 bases. From germline, CDR1 is GTSNPN and CDR2 SVGIG (reference sequence). The CDR3 spans 18 residues. DNA of the CDR3: TGTGCCTGGAGTTCAACGACCGGGACTAGCCCTAGCGCAGATACGCAGTATTTT. Protein product: CAWSSTTGTSPSADTQYF.

V and J are TRBV11-2 and TRBJ1-1, with D perhaps matching TRBD1 (5 bases). This CDR3 comprises 14 residues. Germline CDR1 is SGHAT and CDR2 is FQNNGV. Trimming took 5 bases from V and 0 from J, leaving 10 bases between them. The CDR3 sequence: CASSTRQLNTEAFF. Here the CDR3 DNA reads TGTGCCAGCAGCACTCGACAGCTGAACACTGAAGCTTTCTTT.